This TCR beta chain originates from a study of shared clonotypes between healthy human individuals. Germline-derived CDR1 and CDR2 are SGHTA and FQGTGA. CDR3 length equals 19 residues. With V trimmed by 5 bases and J by 2 bases, 13 bases remained unmatched. Only one count was recorded for this clone. Here immunoSEQ multiplex PCR was the method, and the copy in TCRdb shows in-frame clones only, minus some. The profile covers about 2.3 million clones, with more than 80% appearing a single time and 0.39% taken by the ten largest. The TCR comes from a man aged 18 to 29 in good health. Some clones in this sample may be carry-over from other donors' samples. J is TRBJ2-3 and V is TRBV7-3, with 13 nucleotides matching TRBD2. The specimen was naive CD4+ T cells from PBMCs. Regarding subset: CD45RA+ positively selected. The CDR3 spells CASSPPQPGLAGLTDTQYF. CDR3 DNA sequence: TGTGCCAGCAGCCCCCCTCAACCGGGACTAGCGGGACTCACAGATACGCAGTATTTT.